The clone carrying this T cell receptor beta chain is a singleton in its sample. V was pared by 0 bases and J by 6 bases, with 9 bases between. Germline-derived CDR1 and CDR2 are LGHNT and FRNRAP. This CDR3 is 14 amino acids long. These data belong to a study of blood T cell repertoires in COVID-19. Study-level background: Nucleic acid was either cDNA or gDNA, and it came from T cells, B-cell-depleted T cells, or PBMCs.

Original analysis: By means of reference gene primer amplification, nucleated cell counts were estimated. The repertoire was sequenced with immunoSEQ multiplex PCR; TCRdb's copy has only in-frame clones and lacks some. Clonal size and the V and J genes are those of that table, whereas D and trimming came from the DNA. Of 300,000 to 400,000 clones in the sample, 75% to 85% were seen once. The clonotype comes from a human donor in a cohort sampled during active COVID-19. The chain carries TRBV12-5 and TRBJ1-5, with D perhaps TRBD1 (6 bases). Sequencing input: peripheral blood. CDR3 nucleotide sequence: TGTGCTAGTGGTTTGGTAATAGGGGGTCAGCCCCAGCATTTT. Protein: CASGLVIGGQPQHF.